Listed below are T cell receptor beta chains from one sample, sequenced in a study of response to subunit inactivated influenza vaccine. TCRdb passed the RT-PCR reads through MiXCR, listing each CDR3 protein once. This table holds roughly 650,000 distinct CDR3 sequences, approximately 14% found once. Sequenced material: PBMCs from blood, taken about 11 days after vaccination. These receptors were obtained from a man aged 45-65 years who received an inactivated influenza vaccine. CDR3s include the opening cysteine and the closing phenylalanine or tryptophan. Fields, in order: clone size, J gene, V gene, D gene, CDR3 protein, CDR3 DNA. A D gene is named only where the DNA matches it firmly. Size tells how often a clone was seen (once, few, many) or the class of an expanded clone, and some rows leave it out.

few	TRBJ2-3	TRBV11-2	.	CASSLRKPSTDTQYF	TGTGCCAGCAGCTTAAGAAAGCCTAGCACAGATACGCAGTATTTT
few	TRBJ2-7	TRBV4-3	.	CASSQDTTNYEQYF	TGCGCCAGCAGCCAAGATACTACAAACTACGAGCAGTACTTC
few	TRBJ1-5	TRBV11-2	.	CASSTAGHGNQPQHF	TGTGCCAGCAGCACCGCGGGACACGGAAATCAGCCCCAGCATTTT
few	TRBJ1-5	TRBV5-1	.	CASRAQDNQPQHF	TGCGCCAGCAGGGCCCAAGACAATCAGCCCCAGCATTTT
.	TRBJ2-6	TRBV6-2/TRBV6-3	.	CASRPTRSGANVLTF	TGTGCCAGCAGACCTACTAGAAGTGGGGCCAACGTCCTGACTTTC
many	TRBJ1-2	TRBV16	.	CASSQFRAYGYTF	TGTGCCAGCAGCCAATTCAGGGCCTATGGCTACACCTTC
.	TRBJ2-4	TRBV11-2	TRBD1	CASSSGQGARGLAKNIQYF	TGTGCCAGCAGCTCGGGACAGGGGGCGCGGGGGCTAGCCAAAAACATTCAGTACTTC
.	TRBJ2-1	TRBV20-1	.	CSARDARGDNEQFF	TGCAGTGCTAGAGACGCCAGGGGGGACAATGAGCAGTTCTTC
.	TRBJ2-7	TRBV29-1	TRBD1	CSTTQGENEQYF	TGCAGCACAACACAGGGGGAGAACGAGCAGTACTTC
.	TRBJ1-1	TRBV25-1	.	CASSGWGQGEAFF	TGTGCCAGCAGTGGTTGGGGGCAGGGCGAAGCTTTCTTT